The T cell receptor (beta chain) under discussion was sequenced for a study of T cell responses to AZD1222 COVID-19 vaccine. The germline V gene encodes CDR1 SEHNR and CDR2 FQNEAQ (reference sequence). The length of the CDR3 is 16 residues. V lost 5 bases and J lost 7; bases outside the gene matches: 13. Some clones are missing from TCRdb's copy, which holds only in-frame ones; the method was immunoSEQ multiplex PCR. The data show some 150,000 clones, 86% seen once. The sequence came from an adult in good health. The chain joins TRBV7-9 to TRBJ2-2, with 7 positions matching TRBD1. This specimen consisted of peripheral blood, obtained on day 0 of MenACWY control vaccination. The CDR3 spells CASSRRQGVIIGELFF. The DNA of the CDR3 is TGTGCCAGCAGCCGGCGGCAGGGGGTGATCATCGGGGAGCTGTTTTTT. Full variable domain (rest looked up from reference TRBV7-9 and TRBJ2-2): DTGVSQNPRHKITKRGQNVTFRCDPISEHNRLYWYRQTLGQGPEFLTYFQNEAQLEKSRLLSDRFSAERPKGSFSTLEIQRTEQGDSAMYLCASSRRQGVIIGELFFGEGSRLTVL.